This TCR beta chain was found in a study of CD8 T cells in ankylosing spondylitis. The study's findings and limits: With a CD8+ phenotype, disease-linked clones were relatively rare in peripheral blood. A subset of motif variants has previously been described in the synovial fluid and blood of reactive arthritis. Clones linked to disease were reported to show significant enrichment in matched ankylosing spondylitis synovial fluid.

The CDR3 covers 16 residues. CDR1 is MNHEY, CDR2 SMNVEV, per germline (reference sequence). V trimming: 4 bases; J trimming: 6 bases; junction bases outside the gene matches: 9. Making use of molecular barcodes, quantitative 5'-RACE generated TCR beta libraries. TCRdb recomputed calls from the 5' RACE reads with MiXCR, one row per CDR3 protein. The data show approximately 140,000 distinct CDR3 sequences, more than 40% seen once. Worth noting for this clonotype: Antigen specificity is unknown.

This TCR was sampled from a male donor with ankylosing spondylitis. The chain links TRBV27 to TRBJ2-1; TRBD1 matches at 10 bases. The sequenced material came from synovial fluid, either unsorted or a sorted T cell fraction (not recorded which). This CDR3 reads CASSSVRGTGVNEQFF. In DNA, the CDR3 is TGTGCCAGCAGTTCGGTCAGAGGGACAGGGGTCAATGAGCAGTTCTTC.